This TCR beta chain was sequenced during a study of CXCR3-negative and CXCR3-positive naive CD8 T cells. Study-level results: Each naive subset displayed comparably high diversity, whereas memory CD8+ cells displayed much lower diversity. With CXCR3 expression partially decreased after cryopreservation, most assays relied on fresh PBMCs.

cDNA libraries for TRB were generated by 5' RACE incorporating UMI labels. TCRdb processed the 5' RACE reads again and assigns one entry to each CDR3 protein, with no DNA. This specimen shows about 130,000 distinct CDR3 sequences; the ten leading clones hold 0.45% to 0.6%. A note on this clonotype: Its antigen remains unidentified.

The source of this sequence is a human donor in good health. Some clones in this sample may be carry-over from other donors' samples. The sample comprised naive CXCR3- CD8+ T cells from blood. As to subset: CD45RO-CCR7+CD27+CD95- naive CD8+ T cells lacking CXCR3 (TNR3-).

The CDR3 is CASSPRDRGFEAEAFF. V usage is TRBV7-6 and J usage is TRBJ1-1; no DNA is available, so the TRBD1 call from TCRdb remains unchecked. CDR3 size: 16 residues. Germline lookup yields CDR1 SGHVS and CDR2 FNYEAQ.